This T cell receptor (beta chain) was identified during a study of T cell responses to AZD1222 COVID-19 vaccine. The germline V gene has CDR1 LGHDT and CDR2 YNNKEL (reference sequence). V lost 1 base to trimming and J lost 6 bases; unmatched junction nucleotides: 0. CDR3 length equals 13 residues. Sequencing used immunoSEQ multiplex PCR; TCRdb keeps in-frame clones, though not all of them. The sample consists of 50,000 to 75,000 clones, over 70% of them appearing once. This receptor was obtained from an adult in good health. J is TRBJ2-4 and V is TRBV3-1 (or the pseudogene TRBV3-2); 7 bases are shared with TRBD2. The sequencing used peripheral blood, collected on day 0 of AZD1222 vaccination. Here the CDR3 DNA reads TGTGCCAGCAGCCAAGGGGAGGGAAACATTCAGTACTTC. This sequence encodes CASSQGEGNIQYF.